Described below is a single T cell receptor beta chain sequence and its context. CDR1 SGHDT and CDR2 YYEEEE come from the germline V gene. The V end was cut by 4 bases, the J end by 5 bases, with 12 bases between. This CDR3 is 13 amino acids long. These data are taken from a study of T cell responses to AZD1222 COVID-19 vaccine. The repertoire was sequenced with immunoSEQ multiplex PCR; TCRdb's copy has only in-frame clones and lacks some. The data contain about 110,000 clones, more than 70% of them singletons. The chain has TRBV5-6 and TRBJ2-5; D might be TRBD1 (6 bases). Material: peripheral blood, obtained on day 0 of AZD1222 vaccination. The TCR sequence derives from an adult in good health. This CDR3 reads CASSALGQETQYF. Written as DNA, the CDR3 is TGTGCCAGCAGCGCCCTCGGACAGGAGACCCAGTACTTC.